A selection of T cell receptor beta chains follows, all from one sample in a study of blood T cell repertoires in COVID-19. This table comes from immunoSEQ multiplex PCR, and its TCRdb copy is limited to in-frame clones, with some not included. The table shows fewer than 65,000 clones, with roughly nine tenths occurring only once. The sample consisted of peripheral blood. Receptors originate from a woman between 55 and 75 years old with active or convalescent COVID-19. The conserved cysteine and the conserved F or W are not part of the CDR3 here.

v_call | cdr3_aa
TRBV6-5 | ASSWGGNEKLF
TRBV27 | ASKATSTDTQY
TRBV19 | ASSRAIGELF
TRBV6-5 | ASSYSTRTVDQLF
TRBV3-1/TRBV3-2 | ASSQESGDSGYT
TRBV2 | ASGTGDLNEKLF
TRBV29-1 | SVASDRDSYNEQF
TRBV30 | ACGQDKYQPQH
TRBV27 | ASRTRSTGANVLT
TRBV6-5 | ASSSDSDYGYT
TRBV5-1 | ASTPGGFTNSPLH
TRBV28 | ASSLTGVQPQH
TRBV11-2 | ASSSTHSGNTIY
TRBV10-2 | ASGGGDGNTIY
TRBV28 | ASKIQGRSRNTIY
TRBV6-5 | ASRRGFYEQY
TRBV5-1 | ASSLDGGYGYT
TRBV9 | ASTVGGRLDTQY
TRBV6-5 | ASRGDGIYEQY
TRBV6-2/TRBV6-3 | ASSTPRTSGRALYGELF
TRBV10-2 | ASRGQTYEQY
TRBV12-3/TRBV12-4 | ASSSRTSDTQY
TRBV5-4 | ASSLASPPQAQY
TRBV30 | AWWKGGGFSTDTQY
TRBV10-1 | ASSDPTSGVPPEQF
TRBV19 | ASRADRGAYEQY
TRBV28 | ASSSGLEKQF
TRBV7-7 | ASSLDPPAIGSENTIY
TRBV9 | ASSVTSGSTDTQY
TRBV29-1 | SVVGLAGIGETQY
TRBV19 | ASSIQGGGGELF
TRBV5-1 | ASSLVGEFTDTQY
TRBV28 | ASTAHYLPRTGTGYT
TRBV28 | ASSSYDTSNQPQH
TRBV15 | ATSRVGQVDTQY
TRBV6-4 | ASSETGTGNSPLH
TRBV28 | ASRKMDREVTEAF